The rows below give T cell receptor beta chains drawn from one sample of a study of T cells after somatic rescue of genetic block. The table came from immunoSEQ multiplex PCR; TCRdb's copy has only in-frame clones and leaves some out. Found here are under 150,000 clones, about nine tenths of them singletons; the top ten hold around 1.5%. Material: peripheral blood mononuclear cells (PBMCs). These receptors were collected from a woman aged 18-29 years. Each CDR3 is given with its conserved first and last residue. The D gene is left open where the match is weak. Clone size, where shown, is once, few, many, or a class for clones that have expanded.

d_gene: TRBD1
j_gene: TRBJ1-1
abundance: -
v_gene: TRBV11-3
CDR3nt: TGTGCCAGCAGTCGACAGGGGGCGAACACTGAAGCTTTCTTT
CDR3aa: CASSRQGANTEAFF

d_gene: TRBD2
j_gene: TRBJ2-1
abundance: -
v_gene: TRBV9
CDR3nt: TGTGCCAGCAGCATCTCTAGCGGGGGCAGCTCCTACAATGAGCAGTTCTTC
CDR3aa: CASSISSGGSSYNEQFF

d_gene: TRBD1
j_gene: TRBJ2-5
abundance: -
v_gene: TRBV6-5
CDR3nt: TGTGCCAGCAGCCGGAGACAGGGGAGAGAGACCCAGTACTTC
CDR3aa: CASSRRQGRETQYF

d_gene: -
j_gene: TRBJ2-1
abundance: -
v_gene: TRBV9
CDR3nt: TGTGCCAGCAGCGTAGGATATCGCCTAAATGAGCAGTTCTTC
CDR3aa: CASSVGYRLNEQFF

d_gene: TRBD1
j_gene: TRBJ1-4
abundance: -
v_gene: TRBV30
CDR3nt: TGTGCCGCAGGACAGGGGATTAATGAAAAACTGTTTTTT
CDR3aa: CAAGQGINEKLFF

d_gene: TRBD1
j_gene: TRBJ1-2
abundance: -
v_gene: TRBV19
CDR3nt: TGTGCCAGTAGTACCTTGCCCGGACAGGGGACTAGGGGCTACACCTTC
CDR3aa: CASSTLPGQGTRGYTF

d_gene: TRBD1
j_gene: TRBJ1-3
abundance: -
v_gene: TRBV7-2
CDR3nt: TGTGCCAGCAGCCCCGGACAGGGCAACACCATATATTTT
CDR3aa: CASSPGQGNTIYF

d_gene: TRBD1
j_gene: TRBJ1-1
abundance: medium-sized
v_gene: TRBV18
CDR3nt: TGTGCCAGCTCACCACTCCCGACAGGGTCCATGAACACTGAAGCTTTCTTT
CDR3aa: CASSPLPTGSMNTEAFF

d_gene: -
j_gene: TRBJ1-4
abundance: -
v_gene: TRBV28
CDR3nt: TGTGCCAGCAGTTTGGTAGCGGTACGAGAAAAACTGTTTTTT
CDR3aa: CASSLVAVREKLFF

d_gene: TRBD1
j_gene: TRBJ1-4
abundance: -
v_gene: TRBV30
CDR3nt: TGTGCCTGGACAGGGGGCGCCGATGAAAAACTGTTTTTT
CDR3aa: CAWTGGADEKLFF

d_gene: -
j_gene: TRBJ1-1
abundance: once
v_gene: TRBV19
CDR3nt: TGTGCCAGCTCGGAGGACCCGAACACTGAAGCTTTCTTT
CDR3aa: CASSEDPNTEAFF

d_gene: -
j_gene: TRBJ1-6
abundance: -
v_gene: TRBV6-4
CDR3nt: TGTGCCAGCAGTGACAACTCCTATAATTCACCCCTCCACTTT
CDR3aa: CASSDNSYNSPLHF

d_gene: -
j_gene: TRBJ2-3
abundance: -
v_gene: TRBV6-6
CDR3nt: TGTGCCAGCATCGACAGCACAGATACGCAGTATTTT
CDR3aa: CASIDSTDTQYF

d_gene: TRBD1
j_gene: TRBJ1-2
abundance: -
v_gene: TRBV7-2
CDR3nt: TGTGCCAGCAGCTTAGGACAGGGTTATGGCTACACCTTC
CDR3aa: CASSLGQGYGYTF

d_gene: -
j_gene: TRBJ2-1
abundance: -
v_gene: TRBV13
CDR3nt: TGTGCCAGCAGCCAACCATCTAAAGGCTACAATGAGCAGTTCTTC
CDR3aa: CASSQPSKGYNEQFF

d_gene: -
j_gene: TRBJ1-6
abundance: once
v_gene: TRBV6-5
CDR3nt: TGTGCCAGCAGACGCGACTCACAGGGTTTTTCACCCCTCCACTTT
CDR3aa: CASRRDSQGFSPLHF

d_gene: -
j_gene: TRBJ1-1
abundance: few
v_gene: TRBV9
CDR3nt: TGTGCCAGCAGCGTAGCTGGGGGAAACACTGAAGCTTTCTTT
CDR3aa: CASSVAGGNTEAFF

d_gene: -
j_gene: TRBJ1-1
abundance: once
v_gene: TRBV19
CDR3nt: TGTGCCAGTAGTGTTGGACCGCCGTGGACTGAAGCTTTCTTT
CDR3aa: CASSVGPPWTEAFF

d_gene: -
j_gene: TRBJ2-1
abundance: -
v_gene: TRBV19
CDR3nt: TGTGCCAGTAGTAGCGGTGAGCAGTTCTTC
CDR3aa: CASSSGEQFF

d_gene: -
j_gene: TRBJ2-3
abundance: -
v_gene: TRBV29-1
CDR3nt: TGCAGCGTCCCTAGGGGGGTCCTAGACACAGATACGCAGTATTTT
CDR3aa: CSVPRGVLDTDTQYF

d_gene: -
j_gene: TRBJ1-3
abundance: -
v_gene: TRBV12-5
CDR3nt: TGTGCTAGTGGTTTAGGGGGGGAAGGAAACACCATATATTTT
CDR3aa: CASGLGGEGNTIYF

d_gene: -
j_gene: TRBJ1-1
abundance: -
v_gene: TRBV5-6
CDR3nt: TGTGCCAGCAGCCTTAACACTGAAGCTTTCTTT
CDR3aa: CASSLNTEAFF

d_gene: TRBD2
j_gene: TRBJ2-2
abundance: once
v_gene: TRBV7-9
CDR3nt: TGTGCCAGCAGCTTACGCGGGGGACTAGCGGGCGGGGAGCTGTTTTTT
CDR3aa: CASSLRGGLAGGELFF

d_gene: -
j_gene: TRBJ1-2
abundance: -
v_gene: TRBV7-2
CDR3nt: TGTGCCAGCAGCACGTCGCCCCTCTATGGCTACACCTTC
CDR3aa: CASSTSPLYGYTF

d_gene: TRBD1
j_gene: TRBJ2-1
abundance: -
v_gene: TRBV10-3
CDR3nt: TGTGCCATCAGCGAAATACGGGACAGGCGTAGCTCCTACAATGAGCAGTTCTTC
CDR3aa: CAISEIRDRRSSYNEQFF

d_gene: -
j_gene: TRBJ1-1
abundance: -
v_gene: TRBV7-2
CDR3nt: TGTGCCAGCAGCTTTCCAGGGGATTCGGTGAACACTGAAGCTTTCTTT
CDR3aa: CASSFPGDSVNTEAFF

d_gene: -
j_gene: TRBJ2-1
abundance: -
v_gene: TRBV7-8
CDR3nt: TGTGCCAGCAGCTCGTACGGGTCCCGGTTCGATGAGCAGTTCTTC
CDR3aa: CASSSYGSRFDEQFF

d_gene: -
j_gene: TRBJ1-4
abundance: -
v_gene: TRBV5-1
CDR3nt: TGCGCCAGCCGGACAGACTATAATGAAAAACTGTTTTTT
CDR3aa: CASRTDYNEKLFF

d_gene: -
j_gene: TRBJ2-6
abundance: -
v_gene: TRBV4-2
CDR3nt: TGTGCCAGCAGCCCCCGCCCGACAGCGCTCTCTGGGGCCAACGTCCTGACTTTC
CDR3aa: CASSPRPTALSGANVLTF

d_gene: -
j_gene: TRBJ1-4
abundance: -
v_gene: TRBV6-5
CDR3nt: TGTGCCAGCAGTCCCGTCGGGGGGGCTTCAGGAAAACTGTTTTTT
CDR3aa: CASSPVGGASGKLFF

d_gene: -
j_gene: TRBJ1-2
abundance: -
v_gene: TRBV30
CDR3nt: TGTGCCGGAAAGAGGGGGGGCAATCTCTATGGCTACACCTTC
CDR3aa: CAGKRGGNLYGYTF

d_gene: -
j_gene: TRBJ1-5
abundance: -
v_gene: TRBV4-3
CDR3nt: TGCGCCAGCAGCCAAGACAGAGCCCAGCCCCAGCATTTT
CDR3aa: CASSQDRAQPQHF

d_gene: TRBD2
j_gene: TRBJ2-5
abundance: -
v_gene: TRBV18
CDR3nt: TGTGCCAGCTCACCCCTGGCTAGCGGGGGGCCGCAAGAGACCCAGTACTTC
CDR3aa: CASSPLASGGPQETQYF

d_gene: TRBD2
j_gene: TRBJ2-2
abundance: -
v_gene: TRBV9
CDR3nt: TGTGCCAGCAGCGTAGGCTTAGCGGGGTCCACCGGGGAGCTGTTTTTT
CDR3aa: CASSVGLAGSTGELFF

d_gene: -
j_gene: TRBJ1-1
abundance: -
v_gene: TRBV19
CDR3nt: TGTGCCAGTACTCGCGCTGTGAACACTGAAGCTTTCTTT
CDR3aa: CASTRAVNTEAFF

d_gene: -
j_gene: TRBJ1-2
abundance: -
v_gene: TRBV6-5
CDR3nt: TGTGCCAGCAGTTACTCGGGGGGGAATCGTTATGGCTACACCTTC
CDR3aa: CASSYSGGNRYGYTF

d_gene: -
j_gene: TRBJ1-2
abundance: -
v_gene: TRBV4-3
CDR3nt: TGCGCCAGCAGCCAAGATCTTTGGGGTAACTATGGCTACACCTTC
CDR3aa: CASSQDLWGNYGYTF

d_gene: TRBD1
j_gene: TRBJ1-2
abundance: -
v_gene: TRBV27
CDR3nt: TGTGCCAGCAGCAGCGCAGGGGGCTATGGCTACACCTTC
CDR3aa: CASSSAGGYGYTF

d_gene: -
j_gene: TRBJ2-5
abundance: -
v_gene: TRBV7-9
CDR3nt: TGTGCCAGCAGCTTACACTCGGAGACCCAGTACTTC
CDR3aa: CASSLHSETQYF

d_gene: TRBD1
j_gene: TRBJ2-4
abundance: -
v_gene: TRBV11-3
CDR3nt: TGTGCCAGCCGCCTTGGGACAGGGGGCGGAAAAAACATTCAGTACTTC
CDR3aa: CASRLGTGGGKNIQYF

d_gene: -
j_gene: TRBJ2-7
abundance: -
v_gene: TRBV11-3
CDR3nt: TGTGCCAGCAGCTTATATAAGGCAGCTTCTTCCTACGAGCAGTACTTC
CDR3aa: CASSLYKAASSYEQYF

d_gene: -
j_gene: TRBJ2-3
abundance: -
v_gene: TRBV10-2
CDR3nt: TGCGCCAGCAGAGAAAGGGGGGGGGTAGATACGCAGTATTTT
CDR3aa: CASRERGGVDTQYF

d_gene: -
j_gene: TRBJ2-7
abundance: -
v_gene: TRBV6-6
CDR3nt: TGTGCCAGCAGTTCCCGGATCAATTCCCTCGACGAGCAGTACTTC
CDR3aa: CASSSRINSLDEQYF

d_gene: TRBD1
j_gene: TRBJ1-1
abundance: -
v_gene: TRBV18
CDR3nt: TGTGCCAGCTCACCACCGATTGTTCAAGACAGGGGAAATACGGCAACTGAAGCTTTCTTT
CDR3aa: CASSPPIVQDRGNTATEAFF

d_gene: -
j_gene: TRBJ2-3
abundance: -
v_gene: TRBV30
CDR3nt: TGTGCCTGGAGTGTAGGGTCCAACACAGATACGCAGTATTTT
CDR3aa: CAWSVGSNTDTQYF

d_gene: -
j_gene: TRBJ1-1
abundance: few
v_gene: TRBV7-9
CDR3nt: TGTGCCAGCAGCTTAGCGCGGGAAAACACTGAAGCTTTCTTT
CDR3aa: CASSLARENTEAFF

d_gene: -
j_gene: TRBJ2-3
abundance: -
v_gene: TRBV30
CDR3nt: TGTGCCTGGAGTGCACGCGAGAACAGTAAGTCAGATACGCAGTATTTT
CDR3aa: CAWSARENSKSDTQYF

d_gene: TRBD2
j_gene: TRBJ2-3
abundance: -
v_gene: TRBV9
CDR3nt: TGTGCCAGCAGCCCCCAAGCGGGGGGGCGAACAGATACGCAGTATTTT
CDR3aa: CASSPQAGGRTDTQYF

d_gene: -
j_gene: TRBJ1-1
abundance: -
v_gene: TRBV7-9
CDR3nt: TGTGCCAGCAGCCCGTGGACAGCGACTGAAGCTTTCTTT
CDR3aa: CASSPWTATEAFF

d_gene: -
j_gene: TRBJ1-1
abundance: once
v_gene: TRBV6-1
CDR3nt: TGTGCCAGCAGCGTAGGGGCGAGGGCTGAAGCTTTCTTT
CDR3aa: CASSVGARAEAFF

d_gene: -
j_gene: TRBJ1-3
abundance: -
v_gene: TRBV7-9
CDR3nt: TGTGCCAGCAGCTTTATGGGGTCCGGAAACACCATATATTTT
CDR3aa: CASSFMGSGNTIYF

d_gene: -
j_gene: TRBJ2-5
abundance: -
v_gene: TRBV30
CDR3nt: TGTGCCTGGACCTCCGGCCCCCAAGAGACCCAGTACTTC
CDR3aa: CAWTSGPQETQYF

d_gene: -
j_gene: TRBJ2-3
abundance: -
v_gene: TRBV18
CDR3nt: TGTGCCAGCTCACGTGACCTCGGCAGGACTAGCACAGATACGCAGTATTTT
CDR3aa: CASSRDLGRTSTDTQYF

d_gene: TRBD2
j_gene: TRBJ2-5
abundance: -
v_gene: TRBV7-8
CDR3nt: TGTGCCAGCAGCTCACTCTCAAGCGGGGGCAGGGAGACCCAGTACTTC
CDR3aa: CASSSLSSGGRETQYF